The 16 T cell receptor beta chains presented below share a single source sample, sequenced in a study of shared clonotypes between healthy human individuals. Profiled with immunoSEQ multiplex PCR; TCRdb holds only in-frame clones, not every one. Of 1,400,000 or so clones detected, about 98.5% appear once; the ten largest clones hold around 0.33%. Source material: naive CD4+ T cells sorted from blood. The subset: CD45RA+ positively selected. These receptors all stem from a man aged 25 to 40 in good health.

This chain joins TRBV2 and TRBJ1-2; 7 bases fit TRBD1. Germline-derived CDR1 and CDR2 are SNHLY and FYNNEI. The CDR3 extends over 12 amino acids. The V and J ends lost 7 bases and 6 bases, in that order; junction bases with no gene match: 5. The CDR3 reads CASNGQEDGYTF. The CDR3 region has the DNA TGTGCCAGCAACGGACAGGAGGATGGCTACACCTTC.

The V gene is TRBV29-1, the J gene TRBJ2-7; 8 bases align to TRBD1. The ends lost 4 bases at V and 3 bases at J; junction bases unmatched: 8. This CDR3 is built from 14 residues. Germline V CDR1 and CDR2: SQVTM, ANQGSEA. CDR3 DNA sequence: TGCAGCGTTGTAAACAGGGGGTCTAGCTACGAGCAGTACTTC. It specifies CSVVNRGSSYEQYF.

V is TRBV5-1 and J is TRBJ2-3; possibly TRBD2 for D (6 bases). The V gene lost 7 bases and the J gene lost 6 bases, with 21 bases spanning the gap. This CDR3 is built from 15 residues. CDR1 SGHRS and CDR2 YFSETQ come from the germline V gene. CDR3 nucleotide sequence: TGCGCCAGCGGCGCCCCAAGGTCGGAGGGGGATACGCAGTATTTT. This sequence encodes CASGAPRSEGDTQYF.

Notes on this clone: Other DNA sequences from this sample encode an identical CDR3 as well. This chain links TRBV5-1 with TRBJ2-7; 9 nucleotides line up with TRBD1. CDR1 and CDR2 from the germline V gene are SGHRS and YFSETQ. This CDR3 has 15 residues. The ends lost 0 bases at V and 0 bases at J; junction bases unmatched: 1. CDR3 sequence (DNA): TGCGCCAGCAGCTTGGTGGGACAGGGCTCCTACGAGCAGTACTTC. Amino acids: CASSLVGQGSYEQYF.

The V call is TRBV5-4, the J call TRBJ2-7, with 13 bases fitting TRBD2. Looked up from germline, CDR1 is SGHNT and CDR2 is YYREEE (reference sequence). V lost 3 bases and J lost 1; bases outside the gene matches: 4. This CDR3 spans 16 amino acids. Here the CDR3 reads CASSSMTSGRSYEQYF. DNA of the CDR3: TGTGCCAGCAGCTCGATGACTAGCGGGAGGTCCTACGAGCAGTACTTC.

The J gene is TRBJ2-1, the V gene TRBV7-3; 8 bases map to TRBD1. This CDR3 is built from 15 residues. Looked up from germline, CDR1 is SGHTA and CDR2 is FQGTGA. The V segment lost 5 bases and the J segment 1 base; nucleotides outside the gene matches: 4. CDR3 protein: CASSAQGGSYNEQFF. The DNA of the CDR3 is TGTGCCAGCAGCGCACAGGGGGGTTCCTACAATGAGCAGTTCTTC.

This clone was detected once. The rearrangement uses TRBV6-5 and TRBJ2-1; perhaps TRBD2 as D (5 bases). V lost 0 bases and J lost 5, with 11 bases in between. This CDR3 region has 15 residues. Germline V gene sequence: CDR1 MNHEY, CDR2 SVGAGI. Here the CDR3 reads CASSYSFGVHNEQFF. In DNA, the CDR3 is TGTGCCAGCAGTTACTCGTTCGGGGTCCACAATGAGCAGTTCTTC.

The rearrangement joins TRBV14 to TRBJ2-6, with D perhaps TRBD1 (6 bases). V was trimmed by 4 bases and J by 0 bases, leaving 16 bases between them. The germline CDR1 and CDR2 sequences are SGHDN and FVKESK. The CDR3 loop spans 18 amino acids. The CDR3 DNA follows: TGTGCCAGCAGCCGTAAGGGGGTTACGGGCTCTGGGGCCAACGTCCTGACTTTC. Its translation is CASSRKGVTGSGANVLTF.

The rearrangement links TRBV6-1 to TRBJ2-7; TRBD1 agrees at 8 bases. Unmatched junction bases numbered 9, after V lost 5 bases and J lost 6 bases. The CDR3 contains 14 residues. Germline CDR1 MNHNS, CDR2 SASEGT. The CDR3 DNA follows: TGTGCCAGCAGTACTTCTATGACAGGGGTCGAGCAGTACTTC. Residues: CASSTSMTGVEQYF.

The chain combines TRBV1 with TRBJ2-1; the table's D call, TRBD1, has no DNA check behind it. TRBV1 constitutes a pseudogene. CDR3 length: 16 residues. CDR3 sequence reads: CTSSQGDRSSYNEQFF. CDR3 sequence (DNA): TGCACCAGCAGCCAAGGGGACAGGAGCTCCTACAATGAGCAGTTCTTC.

The rearrangement links TRBV5-1 to TRBJ2-7, with 10 bases fitting TRBD1. This CDR3 is 15 amino acids long. Germline lookup yields CDR1 SGHRS and CDR2 YFSETQ. The V gene end was trimmed by 4 bases and the J gene end by 3 bases; junction bases not matched to a gene: 7. The CDR3 DNA reads as TGCGCCAGCAGCCTCGGGACAGGGGCCCTCTACGAGCAGTACTTC. Translating gives CASSLGTGALYEQYF.

J is TRBJ2-3 and V is TRBV27; D is possibly TRBD2 (6 bases). V shed 6 bases and J shed 2 bases, with 21 bases lying between them. Per the germline V gene, CDR1 is MNHEY and CDR2 is SMNVEV (reference sequence). The length of the CDR3 is 17 residues. CDR3 loop: CASRGGASSGPTDTQYF. The DNA of the CDR3 is TGTGCCAGCAGGGGGGGAGCATCATCGGGGCCCACAGATACGCAGTATTTT.

As concerns this clone: The sample contains more than one DNA sequence encoding this CDR3. The chain carries TRBV5-1 and TRBJ2-1; no clear D. CDR3 length: 15 residues. V shed 0 bases and J shed 0 bases, with 7 bases lying between them. CDR1 SGHRS and CDR2 YFSETQ come from the germline V gene. CDR3 sequence: CASSLVGGSYNEQFF. Here the CDR3 DNA reads TGCGCCAGCAGCTTGGTCGGCGGCTCCTACAATGAGCAGTTCTTC.

Details on this clone: The sample carries other DNA sequences with the same CDR3. This chain connects TRBV19 to TRBJ2-2, with no clear D. CDR1 is LNHDA and CDR2 is SQIVND in the germline V gene (reference sequence). V lost 3 bases, J lost 6 bases, and 2 bases lay in between. This CDR3 is built from 11 residues. CDR3 sequence (DNA): TGTGCCAGTAGTATTGCCGGGGAGCTGTTTTTT. This codes for CASSIAGELFF.

The V gene is TRBV28, the J gene TRBJ1-4; D is unresolved. This CDR3 contains 10 residues. CDR1 MDHEN and CDR2 SYDVKM come from the germline V gene. V gave up 8 bases and J gave up 5 bases, with 3 bases separating them. In nucleotides, the CDR3 is TGTGCCAGCGAGAATGAAAAACTGTTTTTT. Its translation is CASENEKLFF.

This rearrangement joins TRBV7-9 to TRBJ2-2, with TRBD2 matching 8 bases. V lost 5 bases, J lost 4 bases, and 12 bases stayed unmatched. Germline-derived CDR1 and CDR2 are SEHNR and FQNEAQ (reference sequence). This CDR3 contains 17 residues. The CDR3 DNA is TGTGCCAGCAGCCCGGGGGGAGTAGCGGGAAGCACCGGGGAGCTGTTTTTT. This translates into CASSPGGVAGSTGELFF.